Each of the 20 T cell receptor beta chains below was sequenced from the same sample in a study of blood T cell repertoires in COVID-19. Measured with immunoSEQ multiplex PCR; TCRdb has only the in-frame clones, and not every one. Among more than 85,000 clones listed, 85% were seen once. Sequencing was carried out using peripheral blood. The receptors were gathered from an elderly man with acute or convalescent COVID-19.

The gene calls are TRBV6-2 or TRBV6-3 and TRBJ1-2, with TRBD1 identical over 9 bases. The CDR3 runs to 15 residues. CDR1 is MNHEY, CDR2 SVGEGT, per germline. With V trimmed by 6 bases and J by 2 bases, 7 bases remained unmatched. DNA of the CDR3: TGTGCCAGCAGCCTCTCGGGACAGGGAAACTATGGCTACACCTTC. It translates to CASSLSGQGNYGYTF.

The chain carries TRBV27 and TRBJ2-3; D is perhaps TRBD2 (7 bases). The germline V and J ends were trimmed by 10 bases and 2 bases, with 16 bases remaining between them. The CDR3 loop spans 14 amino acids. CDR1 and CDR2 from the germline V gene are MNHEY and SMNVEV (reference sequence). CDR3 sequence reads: CAIGGLKFTDTQYF. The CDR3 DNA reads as TGTGCCATAGGGGGACTAAAGTTCACAGATACGCAGTATTTT.

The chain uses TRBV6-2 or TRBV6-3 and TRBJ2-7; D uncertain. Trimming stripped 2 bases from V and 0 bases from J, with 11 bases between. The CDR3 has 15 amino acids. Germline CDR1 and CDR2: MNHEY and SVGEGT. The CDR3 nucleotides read TGTGCCAGCAGTTACAACCCCTCGAGCTCCTACGAGCAGTACTTC. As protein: CASSYNPSSSYEQYF.

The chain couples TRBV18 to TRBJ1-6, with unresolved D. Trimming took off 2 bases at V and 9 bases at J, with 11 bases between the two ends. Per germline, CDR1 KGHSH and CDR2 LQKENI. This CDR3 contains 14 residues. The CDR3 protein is CASSPDSLASPLHF. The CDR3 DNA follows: TGTGCCAGCTCACCAGACTCCCTCGCTTCACCCCTCCACTTT.

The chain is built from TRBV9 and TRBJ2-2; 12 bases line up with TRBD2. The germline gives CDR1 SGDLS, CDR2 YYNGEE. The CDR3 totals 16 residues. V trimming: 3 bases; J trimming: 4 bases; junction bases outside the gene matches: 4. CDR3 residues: CASSAGTSGFTGELFF. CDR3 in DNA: TGTGCCAGCAGCGCCGGGACTAGCGGGTTCACCGGGGAGCTGTTTTTT.

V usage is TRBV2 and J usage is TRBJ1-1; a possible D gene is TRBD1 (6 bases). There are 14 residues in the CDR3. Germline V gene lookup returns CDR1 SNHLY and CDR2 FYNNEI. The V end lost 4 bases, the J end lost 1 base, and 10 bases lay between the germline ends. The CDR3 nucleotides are TGTGCCAGCAGTGGAGACAGGTCGAACACTGAAGCTTTCTTT. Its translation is CASSGDRSNTEAFF.

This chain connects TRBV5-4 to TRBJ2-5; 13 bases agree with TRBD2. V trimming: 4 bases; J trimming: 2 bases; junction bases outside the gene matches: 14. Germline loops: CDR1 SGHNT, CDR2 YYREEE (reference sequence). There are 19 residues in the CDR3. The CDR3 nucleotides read TGTGCCAGCAGCCGGGCGCTTCGCCCGGGACTAGCGGGGCAAGAGACCCAGTACTTC. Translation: CASSRALRPGLAGQETQYF. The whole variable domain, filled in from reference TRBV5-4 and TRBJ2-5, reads ETGVTQSPTHLIKTRGQQVTLRCSSQSGHNTVSWYQQALGQGPQFIFQYYREEENGRGNFPPRFSGLQFPNYSSELNVNALELDDSALYLCASSRALRPGLAGQETQYFGPGTRLLVL.

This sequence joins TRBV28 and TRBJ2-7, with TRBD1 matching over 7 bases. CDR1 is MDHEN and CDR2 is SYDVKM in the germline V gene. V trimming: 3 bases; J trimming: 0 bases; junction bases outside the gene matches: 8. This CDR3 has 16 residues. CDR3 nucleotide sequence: TGTGCCAGCAGTTTCCCGCGGACAGGCGTCTCCTACGAGCAGTACTTC. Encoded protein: CASSFPRTGVSYEQYF. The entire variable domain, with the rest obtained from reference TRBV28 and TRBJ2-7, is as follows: DVKVTQSSRYLVKRTGEKVFLECVQDMDHENMFWYRQDPGLGLRLIYFSYDVKMKEKGDIPEGYSVSREKKERFSLILESASTNQTSMYLCASSFPRTGVSYEQYFGPGTRLTVT.

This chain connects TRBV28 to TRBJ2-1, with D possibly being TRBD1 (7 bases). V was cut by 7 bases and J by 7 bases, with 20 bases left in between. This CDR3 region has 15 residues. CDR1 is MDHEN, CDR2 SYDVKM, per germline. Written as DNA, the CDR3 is TGTGCCAGCACCAAGCCAGGGGGGACGTTGAATGAGCAGTTCTTC. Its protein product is CASTKPGGTLNEQFF.

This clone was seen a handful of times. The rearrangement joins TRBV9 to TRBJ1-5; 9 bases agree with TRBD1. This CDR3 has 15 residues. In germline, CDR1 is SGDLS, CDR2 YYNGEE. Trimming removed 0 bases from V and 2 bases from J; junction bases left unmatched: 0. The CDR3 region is CASSVGDRGNQPQHF. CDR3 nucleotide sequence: TGTGCCAGCAGCGTAGGGGACAGGGGCAATCAGCCCCAGCATTTT.

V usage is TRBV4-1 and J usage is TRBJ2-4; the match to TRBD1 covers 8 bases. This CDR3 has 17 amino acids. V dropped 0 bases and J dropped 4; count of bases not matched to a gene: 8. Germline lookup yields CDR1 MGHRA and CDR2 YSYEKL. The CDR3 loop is CASSQDGTGGIKNIQYF. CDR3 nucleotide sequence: TGCGCCAGCAGCCAAGATGGAACAGGGGGGATAAAAAACATTCAGTACTTC.

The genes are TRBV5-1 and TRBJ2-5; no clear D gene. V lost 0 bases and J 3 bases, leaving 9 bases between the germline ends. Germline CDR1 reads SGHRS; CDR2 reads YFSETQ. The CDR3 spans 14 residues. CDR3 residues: CASSLAGSEETQYF. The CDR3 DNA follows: TGCGCCAGCAGCTTGGCGGGTTCCGAAGAGACCCAGTACTTC.

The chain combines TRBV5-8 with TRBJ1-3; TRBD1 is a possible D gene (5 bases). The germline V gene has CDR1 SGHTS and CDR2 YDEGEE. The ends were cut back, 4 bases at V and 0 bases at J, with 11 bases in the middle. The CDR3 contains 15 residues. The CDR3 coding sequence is TGTGCCAGCAGCCGCGGGACTGACTCTGGAAACACCATATATTTT. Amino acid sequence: CASSRGTDSGNTIYF.

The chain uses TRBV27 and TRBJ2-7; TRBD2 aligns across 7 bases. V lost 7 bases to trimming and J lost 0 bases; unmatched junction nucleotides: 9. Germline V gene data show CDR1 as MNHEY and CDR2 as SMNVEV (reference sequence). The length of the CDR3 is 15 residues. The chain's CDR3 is CASTPAGTNSYEQYF. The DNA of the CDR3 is TGTGCCAGCACCCCCGCCGGGACTAACTCCTACGAGCAGTACTTC.

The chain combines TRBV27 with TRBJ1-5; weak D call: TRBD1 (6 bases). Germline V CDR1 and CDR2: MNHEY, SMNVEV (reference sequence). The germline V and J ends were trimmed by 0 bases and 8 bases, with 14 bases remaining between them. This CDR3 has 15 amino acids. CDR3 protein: CASSLSRTAGEPQHF. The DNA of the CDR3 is TGTGCCAGCAGTTTATCCCGGACAGCCGGGGAGCCCCAGCATTTT.

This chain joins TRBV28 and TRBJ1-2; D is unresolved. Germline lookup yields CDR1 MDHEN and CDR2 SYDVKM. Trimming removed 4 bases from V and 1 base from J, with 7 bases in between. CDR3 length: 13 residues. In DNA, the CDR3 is TGTGCCAGCAGTTCTCCTTATAACTATGGCTACACCTTC. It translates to CASSSPYNYGYTF.

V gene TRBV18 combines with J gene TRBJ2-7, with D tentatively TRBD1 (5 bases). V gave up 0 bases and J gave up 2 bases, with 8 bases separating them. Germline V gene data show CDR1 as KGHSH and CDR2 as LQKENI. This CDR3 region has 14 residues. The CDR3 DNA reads TGTGCCAGCTCACCACCCACAGGTACCTACGAGCAGTACTTC. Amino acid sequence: CASSPPTGTYEQYF.

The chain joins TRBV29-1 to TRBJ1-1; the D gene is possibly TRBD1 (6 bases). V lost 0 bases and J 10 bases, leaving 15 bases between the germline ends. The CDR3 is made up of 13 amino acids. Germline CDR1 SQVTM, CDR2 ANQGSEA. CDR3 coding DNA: TGCAGCGTTGAAGAAGGGAACAGGGACGGAGCTTTCTTT. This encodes CSVEEGNRDGAFF.

The CDR3, as DNA: TGCGCCAGCAGCTACAAGACAGGTGACTCTGGAAACACCATATATTTT. It codes for CASSYKTGDSGNTIYF. The chain is built from TRBV5-1 and TRBJ1-3, with TRBD1 as a possible D gene (6 bases). The germline gives CDR1 SGHRS, CDR2 YFSETQ. The CDR3 consists of 16 residues. Trimming removed 3 bases from V and 0 bases from J, with 13 bases in between.

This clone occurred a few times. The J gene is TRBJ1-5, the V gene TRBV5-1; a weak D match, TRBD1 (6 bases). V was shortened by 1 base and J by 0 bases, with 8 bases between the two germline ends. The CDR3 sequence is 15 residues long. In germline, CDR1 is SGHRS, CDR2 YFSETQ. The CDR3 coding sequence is TGCGCCAGCAGCTTGCAGGGGTATAGCAATCAGCCCCAGCATTTT. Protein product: CASSLQGYSNQPQHF.